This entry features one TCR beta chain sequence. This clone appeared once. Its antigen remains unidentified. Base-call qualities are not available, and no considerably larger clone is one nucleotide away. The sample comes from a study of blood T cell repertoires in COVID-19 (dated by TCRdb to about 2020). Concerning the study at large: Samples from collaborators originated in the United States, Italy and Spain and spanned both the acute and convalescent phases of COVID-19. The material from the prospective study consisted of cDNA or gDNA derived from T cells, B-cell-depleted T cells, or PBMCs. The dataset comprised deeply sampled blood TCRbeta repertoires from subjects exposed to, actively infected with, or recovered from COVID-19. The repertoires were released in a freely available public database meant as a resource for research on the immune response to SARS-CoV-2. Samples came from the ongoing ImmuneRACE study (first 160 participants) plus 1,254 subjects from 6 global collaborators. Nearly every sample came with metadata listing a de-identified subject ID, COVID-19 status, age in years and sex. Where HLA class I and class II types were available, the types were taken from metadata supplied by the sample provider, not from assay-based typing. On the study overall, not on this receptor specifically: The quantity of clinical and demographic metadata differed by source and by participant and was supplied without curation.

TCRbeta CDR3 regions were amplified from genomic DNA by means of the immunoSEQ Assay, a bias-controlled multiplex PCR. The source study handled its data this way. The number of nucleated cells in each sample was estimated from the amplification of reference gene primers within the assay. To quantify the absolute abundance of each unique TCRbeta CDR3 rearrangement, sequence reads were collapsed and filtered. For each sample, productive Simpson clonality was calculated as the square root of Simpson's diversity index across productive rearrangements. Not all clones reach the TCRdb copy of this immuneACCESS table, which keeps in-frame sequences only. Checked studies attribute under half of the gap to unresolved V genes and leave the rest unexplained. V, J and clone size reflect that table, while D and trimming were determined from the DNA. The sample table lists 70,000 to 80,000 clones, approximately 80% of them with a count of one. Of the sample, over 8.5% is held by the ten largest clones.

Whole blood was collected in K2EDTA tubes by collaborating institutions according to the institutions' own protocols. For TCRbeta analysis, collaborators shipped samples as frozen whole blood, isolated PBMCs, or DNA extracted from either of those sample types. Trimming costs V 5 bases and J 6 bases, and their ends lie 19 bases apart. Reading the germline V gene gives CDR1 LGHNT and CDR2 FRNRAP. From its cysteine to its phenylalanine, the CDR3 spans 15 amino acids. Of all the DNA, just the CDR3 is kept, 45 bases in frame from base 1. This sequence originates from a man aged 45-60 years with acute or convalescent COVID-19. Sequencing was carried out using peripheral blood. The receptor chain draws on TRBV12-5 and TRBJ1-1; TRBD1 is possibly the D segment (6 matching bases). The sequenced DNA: TGTGCTAGTGGTCTAAGCCCTGGGGGCTTCGCTGAAGCTTTCTTT. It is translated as CASGLSPGGFAEAFF.